Presented here are 15 T cell receptor beta chains from one specimen sequenced in a study of tumor-infiltrating lymphocytes in glioblastoma multiforme. TCRB libraries came from RNA via three nested multiplex PCR rounds. One entry per CDR3 protein, called by TCRdb with MiXCR from the multiplex PCR reads. This sample has about 15,000 distinct CDR3 sequences, with over 65% found just once. Material for sequencing was brain tumor tissue. The receptors derive from a male donor with glioblastoma.

The chain links TRBV6-2 or TRBV6-3 to TRBJ2-3; TRBD2 matches at 10 bases. Germline CDR1 MNHEY, CDR2 SVGEGT. The V gene end was trimmed by 6 bases and the J gene end by 4 bases; junction bases not matched to a gene: 7. The CDR3 contains 15 residues. CDR3 residues: CASRGTSGIPDTQYF. As DNA, the CDR3 is TGTGCCAGCAGAGGTACTAGCGGGATCCCAGATACGCAGTATTTT.

This clonotype appeared a single time. An end of the junction differs from the germline gene, which may be a read error. This chain joins TRBV29-1 and TRBJ1-4; 11 nucleotides align to TRBD1. Germline V gene lookup returns CDR1 SQVTM and CDR2 ANQGSEA. This CDR3 is built from 14 residues. The chain's CDR3 is CGVGTGGTNEKLFF. CDR3 in DNA: TGCGGCGTCGGGACAGGGGGAACTAATGAAAAACTGTTTTTT. Full variable domain (remainder filled in from reference TRBV29-1 and TRBJ1-4): SAVISQKPSRDICQRGTSLTIQCQVDSQVTMMFWYRQQPGQSLTLIATANQGSEATYESGFVIDKFPISRPNLTFSTLTVSNMSPEDSSIYLCGVGTGGTNEKLFFGSGTQLSVL.

As to this clonotype: Germline and junction disagree at one end, which may indicate a read error. The rearrangement uses TRBV28 and TRBJ1-5; 11 bases agree with TRBD1. From germline, CDR1 is MDHEN and CDR2 SYDVKM. The CDR3 is 14 residues long. The CDR3 nucleotides are TGTGCCAACAGGACAGGGGGCGTGAATCAACCCCAGCATTTT. The encoded protein is CANRTGGVNQPQHF. Looking up the rest from reference TRBV28 and TRBJ1-5 gives the full variable domain: DVKVTQSSRYLVKRTGEKVFLECVQDMDHENMFWYRQDPGLGLRLIYFSYDVKMKEKGDIPEGYSVSREKKERFSLILESASTNQTSMYLCANRTGGVNQPQHFGDGTRLSIL.

This rearrangement joins TRBV29-1 to TRBJ2-3; D call uncertain. The CDR3 runs 11 residues. The germline gives CDR1 SQVTM, CDR2 ANQGSEA. The V end was cut by 7 bases, the J end by 3 bases, with 8 bases between. The CDR3 DNA is TGCAGCGCCGACTTTACAGATACGCAGTATTTT. Amino acid sequence: CSADFTDTQYF.

The V gene is TRBV12-3 or TRBV12-4, the J gene TRBJ2-7; tentatively, D is TRBD2 (5 bases). Deletions cut 6 bases from V and 3 bases from J, with 18 bases between. The CDR3 sequence is 15 residues long. CDR3 in amino acids: CASSPGLGVGYEQYF. The CDR3 bases are TGTGCCAGCAGCCCTGGACTCGGGGTGGGCTACGAGCAGTACTTC.

Details on this clonotype: A much larger clone differs by one base, so this may be a read error. This chain links TRBV19 with TRBJ2-3, with a tentative D call TRBD2 (5 bases). The CDR3 covers 13 residues. Germline values: CDR1 LNHDA, CDR2 SQIVND (reference sequence). The CDR3 sequence: CASSIGLADMQYF. In nucleotides, the CDR3 is TGTGCCAGTAGTATCGGACTGGCAGATATGCAGTATTTT. Variable domain in full (rest from reference TRBV19 and TRBJ2-3): DGGITQSPKYLFRKEGQNVTLSCEQNLNHDAMYWYRQDPGQGLRLIYYSQIVNDFQKGDIAEGYSVSREKKESFPLTVTSAQKNPTAFYLCASSIGLADMQYFGPGTRLTVL.

By share, this clonotype counts as medium-sized. This sequence joins TRBV6-1 and TRBJ1-4, with D perhaps TRBD1 (6 bases). The CDR3 contains 14 residues. The germline V gene encodes CDR1 MNHNS and CDR2 SASEGT. The V end was cut by 2 bases, the J end by 13 bases, with 17 bases between. The CDR3 loop is CASSETPWGAGLFF. The CDR3, as DNA: TGTGCCAGCAGTGAAACCCCTTGGGGGGCAGGACTGTTTTTT.

Comments on this clonotype: The junction does not match germline at one end; this may be a read error. The chain is built from TRBV20-1 and TRBJ2-1; possible D gene TRBD1, 5 bases. Germline CDR1 and CDR2: DFQATT and SNEGSKA (reference sequence). The CDR3 consists of 14 residues. The CDR3 here is CSVRDEAGLYEHFF. CDR3 sequence (DNA): TGCAGTGTTAGAGATGAGGCAGGGCTGTACGAGCACTTCTTC.

Judged by abundance, this clonotype is medium-sized. J is TRBJ2-1 and V is TRBV14, with TRBD2 matching 7 bases. There are 16 residues in the CDR3. Per germline, CDR1 SGHDN and CDR2 FVKESK. V lost 4 bases to trimming and J lost 1 base; unmatched junction nucleotides: 7. The CDR3 coding sequence is TGTGCCAGCAGCCTACCGGGACTAACTTCCTACAATGAGCAGTTCTTC. It encodes CASSLPGLTSYNEQFF.

In regard to this clonotype: The missing conserved phenylalanine or tryptophan at the end of this CDR3 makes a read error likely. The chain has TRBV20-1 and TRBJ2-7; tentatively, D is TRBD2 (6 bases). Between the trimmed V and J ends, which lost 1 base and 3 bases, there was a span of 16 bases. Germline V gene data show CDR1 as DFQATT and CDR2 as SNEGSKA (reference sequence). CDR3 length equals 15 residues. CDR3 sequence: CSARASREAFYEQYI. CDR3 nucleotides: TGCAGTGCTAGAGCCTCGAGGGAGGCATTCTACGAGCAGTACATC.

The J gene is TRBJ2-7, the V gene TRBV7-8; a possible D gene is TRBD1 (6 bases). In germline, CDR1 is SGHVS, CDR2 FQNEAQ. The CDR3 is 14 residues long. CDR3 DNA sequence: TGTGGCAGCAGCTCTACCACAGGGTCCCGGGAGCAGTACGTC. Translating gives CGSSSTTGSREQYV.

This CDR3 reads CASSLGDQQAQYF. CDR3 DNA: TGTGCCAGCAGCTTGGGTGATCAGCAGGCCCAGTACTTC. The rearrangement joins TRBV11-2 to TRBJ2-5; D unresolved. The germline V gene encodes CDR1 SGHAT and CDR2 FQNNGV. Trimming took off 3 bases at V and 9 bases at J, with 14 bases between the two ends. This CDR3 is 13 amino acids long.

Points on this clonotype: Since no conserved phenylalanine or tryptophan closes the CDR3, a read error is the likely cause. The limits of the CDR3 on the DNA are not certain, so only TCRdb's listed CDR3 is given. The CDR3: CSASTGNPPQHC. V gene TRBV20-1 combines with J gene TRBJ1-5; the table gives TRBD1 as D, unverified against the DNA. The CDR3 totals 12 residues, both ends included. CDR1 DFQATT and CDR2 SNEGSKA come from the germline V gene (reference sequence).

This clonotype was seen a single time. Its ends do not fully match the called genes, so a read error is possible. V usage is TRBV10-2 and J usage is TRBJ1-4; perhaps TRBD1 as D (5 bases). The germline V gene has CDR1 WSHSY and CDR2 SAAADI. The CDR3 consists of 15 residues. CDR3 residues: CASSPGGRAWVKLFF. DNA for the CDR3: TGTGCCAGCAGTCCCGGGGGACGGGCTTGGGTAAAACTGTTTTTT.

The rearrangement joins TRBV12-3 or TRBV12-4 to TRBJ2-5; D perhaps matches TRBD2 (6 bases). This CDR3 has 11 amino acids. This chain's CDR3 is CGRGLGGPQYF. CDR3 coding DNA: TGTGGCAGAGGCTTAGGAGGGCCCCAGTACTTC.